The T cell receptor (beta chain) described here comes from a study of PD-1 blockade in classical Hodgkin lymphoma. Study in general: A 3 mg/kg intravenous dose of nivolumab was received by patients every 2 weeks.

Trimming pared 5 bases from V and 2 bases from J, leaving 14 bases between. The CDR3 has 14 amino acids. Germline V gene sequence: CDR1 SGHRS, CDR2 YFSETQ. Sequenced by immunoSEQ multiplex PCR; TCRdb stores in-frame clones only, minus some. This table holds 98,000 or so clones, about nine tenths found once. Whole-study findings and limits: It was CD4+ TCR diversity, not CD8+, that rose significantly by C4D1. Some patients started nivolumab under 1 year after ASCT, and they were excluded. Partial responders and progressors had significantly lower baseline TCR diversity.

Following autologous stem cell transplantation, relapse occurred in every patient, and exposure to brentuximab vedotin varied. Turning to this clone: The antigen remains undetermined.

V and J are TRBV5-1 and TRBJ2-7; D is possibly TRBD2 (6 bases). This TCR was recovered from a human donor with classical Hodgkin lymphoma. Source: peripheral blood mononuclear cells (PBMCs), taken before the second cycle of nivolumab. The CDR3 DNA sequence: TGCGCCAGCAGACCTGGGGGGACCACCTACGAGCAGTACTTC. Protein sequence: CASRPGGTTYEQYF.